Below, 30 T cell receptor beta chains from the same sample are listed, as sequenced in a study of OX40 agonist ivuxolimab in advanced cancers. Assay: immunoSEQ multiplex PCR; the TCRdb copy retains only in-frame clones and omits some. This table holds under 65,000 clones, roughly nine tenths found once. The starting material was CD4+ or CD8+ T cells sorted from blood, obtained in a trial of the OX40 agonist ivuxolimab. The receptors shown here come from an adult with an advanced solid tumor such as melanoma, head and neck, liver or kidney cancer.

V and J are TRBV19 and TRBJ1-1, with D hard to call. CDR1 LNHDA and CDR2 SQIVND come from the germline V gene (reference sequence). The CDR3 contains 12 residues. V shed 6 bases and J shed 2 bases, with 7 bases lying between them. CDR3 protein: CASRPGNTEAFF. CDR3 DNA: TGTGCCAGTAGACCCGGCAACACTGAAGCTTTCTTT.

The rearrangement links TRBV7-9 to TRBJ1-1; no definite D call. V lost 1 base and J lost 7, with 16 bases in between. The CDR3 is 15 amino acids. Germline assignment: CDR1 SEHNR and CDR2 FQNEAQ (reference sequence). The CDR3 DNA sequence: TGTGCCAGCAGCTTAGTCGGGTCCTCTCCTCATGAAGCTTTCTTT. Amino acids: CASSLVGSSPHEAFF. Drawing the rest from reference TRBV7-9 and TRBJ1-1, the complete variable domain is DTGVSQNPRHKITKRGQNVTFRCDPISEHNRLYWYRQTLGQGPEFLTYFQNEAQLEKSRLLSDRFSAERPKGSFSTLEIQRTEQGDSAMYLCASSLVGSSPHEAFFGQGTRLTVV.

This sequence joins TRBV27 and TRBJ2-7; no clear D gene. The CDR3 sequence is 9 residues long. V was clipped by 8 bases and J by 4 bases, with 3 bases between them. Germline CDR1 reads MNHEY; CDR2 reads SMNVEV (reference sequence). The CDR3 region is CASGYEQYF. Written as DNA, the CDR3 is TGTGCCAGCGGTTACGAGCAGTACTTC.

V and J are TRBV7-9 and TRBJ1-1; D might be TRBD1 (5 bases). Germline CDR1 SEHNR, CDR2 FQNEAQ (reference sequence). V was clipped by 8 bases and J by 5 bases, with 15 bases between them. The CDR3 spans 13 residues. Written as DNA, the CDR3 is TGTGCCAGCTATGCGGGGGGGTGGACTGAAGCTTTCTTT. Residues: CASYAGGWTEAFF.

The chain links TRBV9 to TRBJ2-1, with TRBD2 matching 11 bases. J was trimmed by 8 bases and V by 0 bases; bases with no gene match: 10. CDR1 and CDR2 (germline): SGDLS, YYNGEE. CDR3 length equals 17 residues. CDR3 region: CASSVAWGLAERDEQFF. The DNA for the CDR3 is TGTGCCAGCAGCGTAGCTTGGGGACTAGCGGAAAGGGATGAGCAGTTCTTC.

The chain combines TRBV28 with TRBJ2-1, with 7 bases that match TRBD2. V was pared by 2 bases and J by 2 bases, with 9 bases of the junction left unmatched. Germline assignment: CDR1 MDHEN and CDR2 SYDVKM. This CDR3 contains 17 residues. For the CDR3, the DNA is TGTGCCAGCAGTTTACGAGGGACTACCCATCCCTACAATGAGCAGTTCTTC. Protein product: CASSLRGTTHPYNEQFF.

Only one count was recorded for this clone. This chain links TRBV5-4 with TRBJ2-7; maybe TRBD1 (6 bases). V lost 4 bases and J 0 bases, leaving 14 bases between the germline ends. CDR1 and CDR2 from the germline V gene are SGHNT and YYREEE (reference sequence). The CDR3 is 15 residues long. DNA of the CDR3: TGTGCCAGCAGCCCCGACAGGTTGAGCTCCTACGAGCAGTACGTC. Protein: CASSPDRLSSYEQYV.

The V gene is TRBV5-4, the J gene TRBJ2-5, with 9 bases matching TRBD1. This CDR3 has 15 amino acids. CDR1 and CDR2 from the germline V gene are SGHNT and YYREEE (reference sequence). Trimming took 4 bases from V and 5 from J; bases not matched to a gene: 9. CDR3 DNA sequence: TGTGCCAGCAGCCCCGGGACAGGGAGATTCGAGACCCAGTACTTC. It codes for CASSPGTGRFETQYF.

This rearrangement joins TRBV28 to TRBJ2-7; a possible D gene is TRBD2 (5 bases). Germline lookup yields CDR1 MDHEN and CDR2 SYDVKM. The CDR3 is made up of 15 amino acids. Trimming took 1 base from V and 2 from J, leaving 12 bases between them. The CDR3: CASSLFGVRPYEQYF. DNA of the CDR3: TGTGCCAGCAGTTTATTCGGGGTACGGCCCTACGAGCAGTACTTC.

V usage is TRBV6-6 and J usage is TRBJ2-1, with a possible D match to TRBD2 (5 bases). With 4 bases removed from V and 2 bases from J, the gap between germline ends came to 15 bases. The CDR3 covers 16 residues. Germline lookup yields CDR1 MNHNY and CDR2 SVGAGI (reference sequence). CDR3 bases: TGTGCCAGCAGTTTATCCACTAGTGGGCCCTACAATGAGCAGTTCTTC. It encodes CASSLSTSGPYNEQFF.

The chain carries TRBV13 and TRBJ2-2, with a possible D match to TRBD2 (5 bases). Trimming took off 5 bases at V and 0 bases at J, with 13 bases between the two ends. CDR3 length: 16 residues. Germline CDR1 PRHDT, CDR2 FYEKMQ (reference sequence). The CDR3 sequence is CASSDRDATNTGELFF. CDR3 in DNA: TGTGCCAGCAGCGATCGGGATGCAACGAACACCGGGGAGCTGTTTTTT.

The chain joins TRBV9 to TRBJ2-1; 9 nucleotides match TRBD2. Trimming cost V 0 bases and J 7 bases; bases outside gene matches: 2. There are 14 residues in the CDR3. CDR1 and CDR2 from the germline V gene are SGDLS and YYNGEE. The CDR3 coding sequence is TGTGCCAGCAGCGTAGAAGCGGGAGGTAATGAGCAGTTCTTC. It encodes CASSVEAGGNEQFF. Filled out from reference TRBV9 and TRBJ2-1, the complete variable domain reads DSGVTQTPKHLITATGQRVTLRCSPRSGDLSVYWYQQSLDQGLQFLIQYYNGEERAKGNILERFSAQQFPDLHSELNLSSLELGDSALYFCASSVEAGGNEQFFGPGTRLTVL.

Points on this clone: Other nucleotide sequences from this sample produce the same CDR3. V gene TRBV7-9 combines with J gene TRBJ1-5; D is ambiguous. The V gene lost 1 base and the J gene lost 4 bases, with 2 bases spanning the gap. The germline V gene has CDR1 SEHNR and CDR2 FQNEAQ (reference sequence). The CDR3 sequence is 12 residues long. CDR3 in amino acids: CASSLGNQPQHF. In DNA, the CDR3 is TGTGCCAGCAGCTTAGGGAATCAGCCCCAGCATTTT.

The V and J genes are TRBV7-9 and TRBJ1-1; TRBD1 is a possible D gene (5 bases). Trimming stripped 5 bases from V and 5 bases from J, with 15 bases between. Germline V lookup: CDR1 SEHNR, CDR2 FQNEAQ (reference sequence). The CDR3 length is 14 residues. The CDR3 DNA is TGTGCCAGCAGCACCCCCGGCGCAGGGACTGAAGCTTTCTTT. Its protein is CASSTPGAGTEAFF.

CDR3 protein: CASSLGGGHPYNEQFF. CDR3 in DNA: TGTGCCAGCAGCTTAGGCGGGGGGCACCCTTACAATGAGCAGTTCTTC. The V and J genes are TRBV7-9 and TRBJ2-1, with TRBD2 matching over 8 bases. Looked up from germline, CDR1 is SEHNR and CDR2 is FQNEAQ (reference sequence). The CDR3 is 16 residues long. Trimming cost V 1 base and J 4 bases; bases outside gene matches: 6.

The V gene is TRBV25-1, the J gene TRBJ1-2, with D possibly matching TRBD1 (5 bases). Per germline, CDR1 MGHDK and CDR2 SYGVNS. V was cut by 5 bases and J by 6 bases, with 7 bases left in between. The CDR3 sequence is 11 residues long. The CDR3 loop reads CASSLGHGYTF. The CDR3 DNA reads TGTGCCAGCAGTTTGGGACATGGCTACACCTTC.

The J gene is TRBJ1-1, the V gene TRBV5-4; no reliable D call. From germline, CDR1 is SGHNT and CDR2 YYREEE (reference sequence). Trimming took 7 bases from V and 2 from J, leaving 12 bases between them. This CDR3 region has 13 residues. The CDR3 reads CASGRVGNTEAFF. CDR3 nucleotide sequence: TGTGCCAGCGGAAGGGTGGGTAACACTGAAGCTTTCTTT.

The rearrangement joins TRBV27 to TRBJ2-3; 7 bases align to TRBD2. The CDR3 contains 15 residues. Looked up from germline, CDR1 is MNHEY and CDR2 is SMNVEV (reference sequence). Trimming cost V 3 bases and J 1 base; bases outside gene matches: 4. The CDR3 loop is CASSLHAGGTDTQYF. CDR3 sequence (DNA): TGTGCCAGCAGTTTGCATGCGGGAGGCACAGATACGCAGTATTTT.

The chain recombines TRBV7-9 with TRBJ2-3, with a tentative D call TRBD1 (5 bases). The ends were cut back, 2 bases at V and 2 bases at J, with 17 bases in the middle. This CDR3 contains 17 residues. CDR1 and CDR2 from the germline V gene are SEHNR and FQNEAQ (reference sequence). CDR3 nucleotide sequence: TGTGCCAGCAGCTTATTCGGGTTCAGGGCTCCCACAGATACGCAGTATTTT. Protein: CASSLFGFRAPTDTQYF.

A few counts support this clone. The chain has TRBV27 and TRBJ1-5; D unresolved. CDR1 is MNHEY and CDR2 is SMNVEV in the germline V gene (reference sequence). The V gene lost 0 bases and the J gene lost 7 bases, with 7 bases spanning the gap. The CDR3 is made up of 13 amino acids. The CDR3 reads CASSLSRKQPQHF. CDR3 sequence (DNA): TGTGCCAGCAGTTTATCGAGAAAGCAGCCCCAGCATTTT.

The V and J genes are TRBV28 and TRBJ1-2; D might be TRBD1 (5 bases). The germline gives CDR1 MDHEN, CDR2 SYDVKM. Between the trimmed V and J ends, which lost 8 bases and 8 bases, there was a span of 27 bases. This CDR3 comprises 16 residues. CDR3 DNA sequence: TGTGCCAGCCGTATGGGCGACAGCCTCCCAGGAGGAGGCTACACCTTC. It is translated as CASRMGDSLPGGGYTF.

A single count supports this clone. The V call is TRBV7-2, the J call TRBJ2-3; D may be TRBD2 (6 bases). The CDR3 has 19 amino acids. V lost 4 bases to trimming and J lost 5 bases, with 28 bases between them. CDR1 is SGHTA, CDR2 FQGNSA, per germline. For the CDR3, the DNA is TGTGCCAGCAGCTCGGGAGTAGCCGGGTTGGGCCTCTCGGAAGATACGCAGTATTTT. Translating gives CASSSGVAGLGLSEDTQYF. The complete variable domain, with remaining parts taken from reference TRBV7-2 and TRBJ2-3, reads GAGVSQSPSNKVTEKGKDVELRCDPISGHTALYWYRQSLGQGLEFLIYFQGNSAPDKSGLPSDRFSAERTGGSVSTLTIQRTQQEDSAVYLCASSSGVAGLGLSEDTQYFGPGTRLTVL.

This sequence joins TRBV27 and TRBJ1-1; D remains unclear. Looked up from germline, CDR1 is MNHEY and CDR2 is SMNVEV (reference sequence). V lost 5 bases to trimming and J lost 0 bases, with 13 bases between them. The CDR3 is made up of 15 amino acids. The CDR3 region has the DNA TGTGCCAGCAGTGAGCTTTTAAGAGTGAACACTGAAGCTTTCTTT. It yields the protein CASSELLRVNTEAFF.

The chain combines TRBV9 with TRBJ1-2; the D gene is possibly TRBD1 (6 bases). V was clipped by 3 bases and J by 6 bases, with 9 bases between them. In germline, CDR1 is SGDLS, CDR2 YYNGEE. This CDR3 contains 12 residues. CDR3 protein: CASSGYRDGYTF. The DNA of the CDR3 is TGTGCCAGCAGCGGATACAGGGATGGCTACACCTTC.

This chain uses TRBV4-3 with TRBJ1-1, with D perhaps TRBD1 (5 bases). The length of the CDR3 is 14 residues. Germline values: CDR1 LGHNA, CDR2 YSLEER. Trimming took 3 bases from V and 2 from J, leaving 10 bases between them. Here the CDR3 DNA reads TGCGCCAGCAGCCAGGGGGGGTCCAACACTGAAGCTTTCTTT. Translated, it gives CASSQGGSNTEAFF.

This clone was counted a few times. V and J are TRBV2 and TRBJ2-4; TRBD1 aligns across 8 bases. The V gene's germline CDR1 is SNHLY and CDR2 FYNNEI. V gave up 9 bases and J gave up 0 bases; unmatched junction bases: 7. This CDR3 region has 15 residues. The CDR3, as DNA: TGTGCCAGTGGTAACAGGGGGGAAGCCAAAAACATTCAGTACTTC. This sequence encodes CASGNRGEAKNIQYF.

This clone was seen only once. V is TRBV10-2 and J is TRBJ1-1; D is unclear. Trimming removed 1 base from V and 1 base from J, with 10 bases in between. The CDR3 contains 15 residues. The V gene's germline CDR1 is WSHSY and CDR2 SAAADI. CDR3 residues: CASSEFLDGNTEAFF. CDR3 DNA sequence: TGCGCCAGCAGTGAGTTCCTGGACGGGAACACTGAAGCTTTCTTT.

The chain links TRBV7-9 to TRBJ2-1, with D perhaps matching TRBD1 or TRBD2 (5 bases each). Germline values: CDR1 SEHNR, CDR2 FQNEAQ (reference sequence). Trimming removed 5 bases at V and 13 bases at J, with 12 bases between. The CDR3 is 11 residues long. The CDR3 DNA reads TGTGCCAGCAGCAACCCGGGACGCCAGTTCTTC. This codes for CASSNPGRQFF. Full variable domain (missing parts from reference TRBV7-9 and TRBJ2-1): DTGVSQNPRHKITKRGQNVTFRCDPISEHNRLYWYRQTLGQGPEFLTYFQNEAQLEKSRLLSDRFSAERPKGSFSTLEIQRTEQGDSAMYLCASSNPGRQFFGPGTRLTVL.

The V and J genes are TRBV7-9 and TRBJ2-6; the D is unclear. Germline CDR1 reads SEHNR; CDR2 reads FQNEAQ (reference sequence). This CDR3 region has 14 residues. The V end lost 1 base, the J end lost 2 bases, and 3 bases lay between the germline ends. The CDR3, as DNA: TGTGCCAGCAGCTTAGTAACTGGGGCCAACGTCCTGACTTTC. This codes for CASSLVTGANVLTF.

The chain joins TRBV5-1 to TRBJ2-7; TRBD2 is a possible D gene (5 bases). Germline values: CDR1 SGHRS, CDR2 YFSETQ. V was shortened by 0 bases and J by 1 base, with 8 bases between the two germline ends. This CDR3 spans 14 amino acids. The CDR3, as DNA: TGCGCCAGCAGCTTGGTCAGCGGTTCCTACGAGCAGTACTTC. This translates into CASSLVSGSYEQYF.